Each of the 4 T cell receptor beta chains below was sequenced from the same sample in a study of blood T cells in healthy people across ages (dated by TCRdb to the mid-2010s). Library construction relied on 5' RACE. The sequencer was an Illumina HiSeq 2500. A second PCR of roughly 7 to 11 cycles was performed with a sample-barcoded 5' primer and a J-beta primer mix. TCRdb reanalyzed the raw reads on its own, using fastp at Q25 for trimming and MiXCR for clone calling, and kept in-frame beta chains. Under each unique CDR3 protein, matching rows form one entry showing the most common genes and DNA. In this sample the table shows 1.5 million to 2 million distinct CDR3 sequences, over 25% of which occur a single time. The ten largest clones take up 7.7% of the sample. Sequencing used blood. The receptors derive from a woman aged 25 to 39 in good health.

This clonotype has just a few counts. The junction and the germline gene differ at one end; a read error may be behind it. The chain employs TRBV7-9 and TRBJ2-1; D may be TRBD2 (5 bases). The V gene's germline CDR1 is SEHNR and CDR2 FQNEAQ (reference sequence). This CDR3 comprises 11 residues. Here the CDR3 DNA reads TGTGCCAGCACCTTAGCGACCGAGCAGTTCTTC. It specifies CASTLATEQFF.

The CDR3 is CASSLPAGGTRYNEQFF. The CDR3 DNA reads as TGTGCCAGCAGTCTACCCGCAGGCGGCACCCGATACAATGAGCAGTTCTTC. The rearrangement links TRBV27 to TRBJ2-1; D not resolved. The CDR3 has 17 residues. Trimming left V 5 bases short and J 4 bases short, with 21 bases between. Germline CDR1 and CDR2: MNHEY and SMNVEV (reference sequence).

The chain links TRBV12-3 or TRBV12-4 to TRBJ1-3, with D uncertain. V was clipped by 3 bases and J by 4 bases, with 13 bases between them. There are 15 residues in the CDR3. The CDR3 loop reads CASSFVGTAGNTIYF. The CDR3 DNA reads TGTGCCAGCAGTTTCGTGGGAACCGCCGGAAACACCATATATTTT.

The chain is built from TRBV11-2 and TRBJ2-1, with D perhaps given as TRBD1 or TRBD2 (5 bases each). This CDR3 has 14 amino acids. Germline CDR1 is SGHAT and CDR2 is FQNNGV. The germline V and J ends were trimmed by 5 bases and 6 bases, with 14 bases remaining between them. The CDR3 region has the DNA TGTGCCAGCAGCGCAGCCGGGACGTGCAATGAGCAGTTCTTC. It translates to CASSAAGTCNEQFF.